This T cell receptor beta chain emerged from a study of T cells in Graves' hyperthyroidism and ophthalmopathy. The CDR3 spans 18 residues. J was trimmed by 8 bases and V by 0 bases; bases with no gene match: 11. Germline V gene sequence: CDR1 LNHNV, CDR2 YYDKDF (reference sequence). As for this clonotype: The antigen is unknown.

Amplified regions were TCR beta CDR3 sequences from RNA transcripts. The HTBI primer set was used in a first-round RT-PCR of the TCR CDR3. TCRdb ran MiXCR on the multiplex PCR reads and lists one entry per CDR3 protein. The sample carries about 210,000 distinct CDR3 sequences, 17% recorded once. Points from the study as a whole: Ophthalmopathy and stable hyperthyroidism were separated by a 13 V-J model.

The sample was blood. The J gene is TRBJ2-1, the V gene TRBV15; 12 bases align to TRBD2. The clonotype comes from a man aged 50 to 60 with Graves' hyperthyroidism. For the CDR3, the DNA is TGTGCCACCAGCAGAGAAAAGTTTACTAGCGGGAGGTCCGATGAGCAGTTCTTC. Translating it yields CATSREKFTSGRSDEQFF.